This TCR beta chain was found in a study of cytomegalovirus exposure and HLA in healthy donors. Vbeta (60) and Jbeta (13) primers were used in the PCR. Measured with immunoSEQ multiplex PCR; TCRdb has only the in-frame clones, and not every one. The sample shows fewer than 200,000 clones, around three quarters of them seen only once. The study, taken as a whole, reports: A later analysis found most CMV-associated TCR beta chains apparently HLA-restricted.

In its sample, this clone was seen once. The antigen is unknown. The V end lost 7 bases, the J end lost 8 bases, and 12 bases lay between the germline ends. Germline values: CDR1 MNHNY, CDR2 SVGAGI (reference sequence). The CDR3 is 12 amino acids. The source is a boy between 10 and 17 years old in good health and CMV-seronegative. Sequenced input: PBMCs. The chain couples TRBV6-6 to TRBJ2-4; D uncertain. CDR3 in DNA: TGTGCCAGCACTAGTGACTGGGACATTCAGTACTTC. It is translated as CASTSDWDIQYF.